This T cell receptor beta chain was documented in a study of beta chain features in type 1 diabetes. General study results and limits: Naive, central memory and Treg TCRB repertoires appeared more alike in patients than in healthy donors. Shortening that was moderate but significant affected the TCRB CDR3s of Type 1 diabetes patients in all four CD4+ subsets.

With respect to this clone: Its specificity is not known.

Each sorted population was over 95% pure. cDNA synthesis used the whole RNA isolate, giving expressed TCRB sequences. The average read count of naive, central memory and regulatory T cell samples was approximately 4 million. The method was immunoSEQ multiplex PCR; TCRdb's version includes in-frame clones alone and lacks a portion of them. Of 350,000 to 450,000 clones listed, approximately 15% were seen once; the top ten hold approximately 0.035%. Material for sequencing was naive CD4+ T cells from blood. This clonotype was obtained from a man younger than 40 in good health.

The CDR3, as DNA: TGTGCCAGCAGCTGGGGACAGGGGGCCTACGAGCAGTACTTC. It specifies CASSWGQGAYEQYF. The V and J genes are TRBV5-6 and TRBJ2-7, with 11 bases aligning to TRBD1. The CDR3 runs to 14 residues. Germline V gene sequence: CDR1 SGHDT, CDR2 YYEEEE. J gave up 2 bases and V 3 bases, and 1 base lay outside the gene matches.